This is a list of T cell receptor beta chains from one sample in a study of T cells after yellow fever vaccination. In TCRdb, the 5' RACE reads were re-called with MiXCR into one record per CDR3 protein. The sample lists hundreds of thousands of distinct CDR3 sequences, roughly 20% occurring once. The sample in question was PBMCs, obtained before the yellow fever booster vaccination. These receptors all stem from a man in his late teens or twenties who received the YFV17D yellow fever vaccine. CDR3s leave out the opening cysteine and the closing phenylalanine or tryptophan. Each record gives: CDR3 length, V gene, clone size, CDR3 protein. A row's size may be missing; if present it is once, few, many or a size class.

14,TRBV6-5,.,ASVRAGGLSNYGYT
10,TRBV28,few,ASSRSENIQY
11,TRBV12-3/TRBV12-4,few,ASSGISAYGYT
13,TRBV5-1,.,ASSPGDRVYNEQF
8,TRBV5-5,many,ASEGSEAF
10,TRBV3-1,few,ASSYRGNIQY
14,TRBV5-4,.,ASSLAQGLGKNGYT
14,TRBV7-2,many,ASSSPRSSGYNEQF
12,TRBV7-9,.,ASSPDRGRYEQY
13,TRBV27,.,ASSPAGQTPNEQF
13,TRBV20-1,few,SAMPLLAGGETQY
13,TRBV6-2/TRBV6-3,many,ASSWGGPSYNEQF
13,TRBV10-3,many,AISESSSGGDEQF
12,TRBV4-1,few,ASSHGEDTGELF
12,TRBV20-1,many,SAFRGRGTDTQY
12,TRBV11-2,few,ASSLTAGNTEAF
12,TRBV6-2/TRBV6-3,.,ASSYRSVTDTQY
13,TRBV7-2,once,ASSLAGQGFNEQF
11,TRBV7-3,few,ASSPQGGKTQY
13,TRBV7-2,few,ASSSQGYSNQPQH
11,TRBV24-1,many,ATSDWTAETQY
15,TRBV7-9,few,ASSPTRTGGASGELF
14,TRBV25-1,many,ASSDLQGPRTGELF
13,TRBV7-9,.,ASSSTGQSSYEQY
10,TRBV12-3/TRBV12-4,many,ASSPLTGELF
9,TRBV6-5,few,ASSYGRGAF
15,TRBV12-3/TRBV12-4,.,ASSLAGGGGDQETQY
13,TRBV19,few,ASSNEGTGLDEQY
10,TRBV29-1,.,SGGQGSIGYT
15,TRBV7-3,few,ASSLGAGGAGTDTQY
13,TRBV20-1,.,SARVQGTGNQPQH
14,TRBV3-1,.,ASSQEGLEGYGTQY
13,TRBV7-7,few,ASSRNYQGRETQY
12,TRBV4-1,.,ASSQLRSYNEQF